The 18 T cell receptor beta chains presented below share a single source sample, sequenced in a study of cytomegalovirus exposure and HLA in healthy donors. The PCR contained 60 Vbeta and 13 Jbeta primers. Data came from immunoSEQ multiplex PCR; TCRdb stores just in-frame clones and leaves some out. The table records 150,000 to 200,000 clones, around four fifths of them present only once. Sequenced material: PBMCs. The receptors come from a girl under 18 in good health and CMV-seropositive.

This clone was picked up a small number of times. The chain employs TRBV7-3 and TRBJ1-1, with D perhaps matching TRBD1 (6 bases). V was shortened by 4 bases and J by 1 base, with 7 bases between the two germline ends. CDR1 and CDR2 (germline): SGHTA, FQGTGA. CDR3 size: 13 residues. The DNA of the CDR3 is TGTGCCAGCAGCTCGGACAGGAACACTGAAGCTTTCTTT. Translated, it gives CASSSDRNTEAFF.

The chain recombines TRBV25-1 with TRBJ1-2; D gene ambiguous. The CDR3 contains 13 residues. The germline gives CDR1 MGHDK, CDR2 SYGVNS. Trimming left V 4 bases short and J 5 bases short, with 11 bases between. The CDR3 protein is CASSGAVLYGYTF. The CDR3 DNA reads as TGTGCCAGCAGTGGGGCCGTTCTTTATGGCTACACCTTC.

The gene calls are TRBV11-2 and TRBJ2-4; a weak D match, TRBD2 (6 bases). V was cut by 1 base and J by 8 bases, with 15 bases left in between. Germline V CDR1 and CDR2: SGHAT, FQNNGV. This CDR3 has 15 amino acids. The CDR3 nucleotides are TGTGCCAGCAGCTTAGCAGGGAGGTCTGGGGACATTCAGTACTTC. This codes for CASSLAGRSGDIQYF.

As to this clone: The junction departs from the called germline gene at one end, perhaps through a read error. The chain uses TRBV7-8 and TRBJ2-7; 9 nucleotides agree with TRBD1. The germline CDR1 and CDR2 sequences are SGHVS and FQNEAQ. There are 14 residues in the CDR3. The CDR3 DNA is TGTGCCAGCACCTTACAGGGGGCTACCTACGAGCAGTACTTC. It yields the protein CASTLQGATYEQYF. Using reference TRBV7-8 and TRBJ2-7 for the parts outside the CDR3, the full variable domain is GAGVSQSPRYKVAKRGQDVALRCDPISGHVSLFWYQQALGQGPEFLTYFQNEAQLDKSGLPSDRFFAERPEGSVSTLKIQRTQQEDSAVYLCASTLQGATYEQYFGPGTRLTVT.

This sequence joins TRBV7-9 and TRBJ2-7; D is perhaps TRBD2 (6 bases). Germline CDR1 is SEHNR and CDR2 is FQNEAQ (reference sequence). The length of the CDR3 is 13 residues. Trimming pared 11 bases from V and 1 base from J, leaving 15 bases between. CDR3 sequence: CAGQRVSSYEQYF. CDR3 coding DNA: TGTGCCGGGCAGCGGGTTAGTTCCTACGAGCAGTACTTC. Using reference TRBV7-9 and TRBJ2-7 for the parts outside the CDR3, the full variable domain is DTGVSQNPRHKITKRGQNVTFRCDPISEHNRLYWYRQTLGQGPEFLTYFQNEAQLEKSRLLSDRFSAERPKGSFSTLEIQRTEQGDSAMYLCAGQRVSSYEQYFGPGTRLTVT.

The chain links TRBV11-2 to TRBJ2-5, with TRBD2 identical over 7 bases. Unmatched junction bases numbered 2, after V lost 0 bases and J lost 4 bases. The CDR3 is 14 residues long. Germline V gene data show CDR1 as SGHAT and CDR2 as FQNNGV. Here the CDR3 reads CASSLEAGRETQYF. CDR3 DNA: TGTGCCAGCAGCTTAGAAGCGGGGAGAGAGACCCAGTACTTC.

The V gene is TRBV7-9, the J gene TRBJ2-7; D is perhaps TRBD2 (7 bases). The V gene's germline CDR1 is SEHNR and CDR2 FQNEAQ (reference sequence). This CDR3 has 15 amino acids. The ends were cut back, 5 bases at V and 3 bases at J, with 17 bases in the middle. The chain's CDR3 is CASSPHRGAFYEQYF. The CDR3 DNA reads as TGTGCCAGCAGCCCCCACCGGGGGGCTTTCTACGAGCAGTACTTC.

About this clone itself: Other DNA sequences in the same sample also yield this CDR3. The genes are TRBV6-5 and TRBJ1-2; D is perhaps TRBD1 (5 bases). The length of the CDR3 is 13 residues. The V end lost 0 bases, the J end lost 8 bases, and 10 bases lay between the germline ends. The germline V gene has CDR1 MNHEY and CDR2 SVGAGI. CDR3 nucleotides: TGTGCCAGCAGTTACTCTTCCGGGGGGGGCTACACCTTC. Translated: CASSYSSGGGYTF.

This clone was detected once. V usage is TRBV12-5 and J usage is TRBJ1-6, with D uncertain. Germline-derived CDR1 and CDR2 are LGHNT and FRNRAP. CDR3 length: 15 residues. Deletions cut 3 bases from V and 2 bases from J, with 8 bases between. The CDR3 DNA follows: TGTGCTAGTGGTTTTTGGCAAGCCTATAATTCACCCCTCCACTTT. Encoded protein: CASGFWQAYNSPLHF. Based on the CDR3 plus reference TRBV12-5 and TRBJ1-6, the full variable domain is DARVTQTPRHKVTEMGQEVTMRCQPILGHNTVFWYRQTMMQGLELLAYFRNRAPLDDSGMPKDRFSAEMPDATLATLKIQPSEPRDSAVYFCASGFWQAYNSPLHFGNGTRLTVT.

The V gene is TRBV9, the J gene TRBJ2-3; D unresolved. Trimming removed 4 bases at V and 5 bases at J, with 11 bases between. This CDR3 has 13 residues. Germline V gene sequence: CDR1 SGDLS, CDR2 YYNGEE. DNA for the CDR3: TGTGCCAGCAGCCCCCCAGTCCGAGATACGCAGTATTTT. This translates into CASSPPVRDTQYF.

This chain uses TRBV19 with TRBJ1-1, with unresolved D. CDR3 size: 15 residues. V lost 7 bases and J 7 bases, leaving 22 bases between the germline ends. Germline V CDR1 and CDR2: LNHDA, SQIVND (reference sequence). CDR3: CASNPAERASDEAFF. For the CDR3, the DNA is TGTGCCAGTAACCCCGCAGAGAGGGCATCTGATGAAGCTTTCTTT. Together with reference TRBV19 and TRBJ1-1, the CDR3 gives the full variable domain: DGGITQSPKYLFRKEGQNVTLSCEQNLNHDAMYWYRQDPGQGLRLIYYSQIVNDFQKGDIAEGYSVSREKKESFPLTVTSAQKNPTAFYLCASNPAERASDEAFFGQGTRLTVV.

The V gene is TRBV11-3, the J gene TRBJ2-3; 11 bases map to TRBD2. V gave up 5 bases and J gave up 6 bases; unmatched junction bases: 10. Germline CDR1 SGHNT, CDR2 YENEEA. The CDR3 sequence is 16 residues long. The CDR3 DNA follows: TGTGCCAGCAGCATGTTTAGCGGGGGGGCCTCGGATACGCAGTATTTT. Protein product: CASSMFSGGASDTQYF.

This chain links TRBV6-5 with TRBJ1-1; D might be TRBD1 (5 bases). CDR1 is MNHEY and CDR2 is SVGAGI in the germline V gene. The CDR3 totals 13 residues. The V end was cut by 5 bases, the J end by 4 bases, with 11 bases between. The CDR3 region is CASSDGGGTEAFF. The CDR3 DNA sequence: TGTGCCAGCAGTGACGGGGGGGGCACTGAAGCTTTCTTT.

The gene calls are TRBV5-1 and TRBJ2-7, with 7 bases aligning to TRBD2. J gave up 7 bases and V 7 bases, and 17 bases lay outside the gene matches. Germline V CDR1 and CDR2: SGHRS, YFSETQ. CDR3 length: 15 amino acids. For the CDR3, the DNA is TGCGCCAGCGGGGCTTATCGAGCGGGGAGATGGGAGCAGTACTTC. This gives the protein CASGAYRAGRWEQYF.

This sequence joins TRBV28 and TRBJ2-3, with D perhaps matching TRBD1 (6 bases). The germline V and J ends were trimmed by 0 bases and 2 bases, with 9 bases remaining between them. The length of the CDR3 is 15 residues. From germline, CDR1 is MDHEN and CDR2 SYDVKM. The CDR3 DNA reads as TGTGCCAGCAGTTTATGGGCAGGGGCCACAGATACGCAGTATTTT. Residues: CASSLWAGATDTQYF. The full variable domain, in which reference TRBV28 and TRBJ2-3 provide the parts outside the CDR3, is DVKVTQSSRYLVKRTGEKVFLECVQDMDHENMFWYRQDPGLGLRLIYFSYDVKMKEKGDIPEGYSVSREKKERFSLILESASTNQTSMYLCASSLWAGATDTQYFGPGTRLTVL.

The chain recombines TRBV6-1 with TRBJ1-6; D is unclear. Per the germline V gene, CDR1 is MNHNS and CDR2 is SASEGT. Trimming stripped 4 bases from V and 0 bases from J, with 10 bases between. The CDR3 contains 16 residues. The CDR3 DNA follows: TGTGCCAGCAGTGCTGTGTCTTTCTCCTATAATTCACCCCTCCACTTT. This codes for CASSAVSFSYNSPLHF.

The CDR3 DNA reads TGTGCCAGCAGTTACTCGAGGGGGACTAGCGGGGGGGCCCGACTGGATGAGCAGTTCTTC. Translated: CASSYSRGTSGGARLDEQFF. This rearrangement joins TRBV6-7 to TRBJ2-1; 16 bases are shared with TRBD2. TRBV6-7 is marked as an open reading frame, function uncertain. J lost 8 bases, V lost 0 bases, and 13 bases had no gene match. CDR3 length: 20 residues.

V usage is TRBV6-7 and J usage is TRBJ1-2; 7 nucleotides line up with TRBD1. TRBV6-7 is known as an ORF, though its function is uncertain. V lost 5 bases and J lost 7; bases outside the gene matches: 16. The CDR3 totals 16 residues. CDR3 DNA: TGTGCCAGCAGTCTTTTACAGGGGTGGGGTTTTAGTGGCTACACCTTC. Translated, it gives CASSLLQGWGFSGYTF.